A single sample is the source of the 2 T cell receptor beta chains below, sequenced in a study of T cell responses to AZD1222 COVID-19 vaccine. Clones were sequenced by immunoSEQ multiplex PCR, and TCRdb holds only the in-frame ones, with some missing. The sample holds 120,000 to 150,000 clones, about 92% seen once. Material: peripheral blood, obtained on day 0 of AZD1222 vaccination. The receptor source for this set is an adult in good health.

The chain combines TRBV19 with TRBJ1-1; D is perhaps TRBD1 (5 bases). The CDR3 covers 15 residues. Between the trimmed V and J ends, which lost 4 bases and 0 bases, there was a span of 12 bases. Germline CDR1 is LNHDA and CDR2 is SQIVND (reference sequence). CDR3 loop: CASSKSGTMNTEAFF. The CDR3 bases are TGTGCCAGTAGTAAGTCGGGGACCATGAACACTGAAGCTTTCTTT.

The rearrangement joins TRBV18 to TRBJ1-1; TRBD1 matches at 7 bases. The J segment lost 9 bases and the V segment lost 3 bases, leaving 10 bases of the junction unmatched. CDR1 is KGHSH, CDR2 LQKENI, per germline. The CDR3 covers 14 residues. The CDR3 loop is CASSPSSGQTKAFF. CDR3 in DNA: TGTGCCAGCTCACCCTCATCGGGACAGACTAAAGCTTTCTTT.